The rows below give T cell receptor beta chains drawn from one sample of a study of T cells in Graves' hyperthyroidism and ophthalmopathy. Via MiXCR, TCRdb re-called the multiplex PCR reads, giving one row per CDR3 protein. This table has 450,000 to 550,000 distinct CDR3 sequences, approximately 25% appearing once. Sequenced input: blood. All receptors come from a woman aged 25 to 39 with Graves' ophthalmopathy. Each CDR3 is given with its conserved first and last residue. Fields, in order: clone size, D gene, J gene, V gene, CDR3 protein, CDR3 DNA. D genes are given only for firm matches. Rows give clone size only sometimes, using once, few, many, or a class for an expanded clone.

NA | TRBD1 | TRBJ1-5 | TRBV6-1 | CASSAGTAVNQPQHF | TGTGCCAGCAGTGCCGGGACAGCGGTCAATCAGCCCCAGCATTTT
NA | TRBD2 | TRBJ2-5 | TRBV12-3/TRBV12-4 | CASSFLAGKETQYF | TGTGCCAGCAGTTTCCTAGCGGGGAAGGAGACCCAGTACTTC
many | NA | TRBJ1-5 | TRBV6-5 | CASRLGESNQPQHF | TGTGCCAGTCGCCTAGGGGAAAGCAATCAGCCCCAGCATTTT
few | TRBD2 | TRBJ2-5 | TRBV5-1 | CASSPWTSQETQYF | TGCGCCAGCAGCCCCTGGACTAGCCAAGAGACCCAGTACTTC
many | NA | TRBJ1-1 | TRBV20-1 | CSYGGGDRWAFF | TGCAGCTATGGGGGGGGAGACAGATGGGCTTTCTTT
NA | TRBD1 | TRBJ2-7 | TRBV15 | CATSSRDRSPYEQYF | TGTGCCACCAGCAGCAGGGACAGGTCGCCCTACGAGCAGTACTTC
many | NA | TRBJ2-7 | TRBV28 | CASSYTPSYEQYF | TGTGCCAGCAGTTATACACCGTCCTACGAGCAGTACTTC
few | NA | TRBJ2-2 | TRBV29-1 | CSVGDRTNTGELFF | TGCAGCGTTGGAGACCGCACGAACACCGGGGAGCTGTTTTTT
NA | TRBD1 | TRBJ1-1 | TRBV6-1 | CASSPSTGTTEAFF | TGTGCCAGCAGTCCTTCGACAGGGACCACTGAAGCTTTCTTT
few | NA | TRBJ1-1 | TRBV9 | CASSVVPTNTEAFF | TGTGCCAGCAGCGTAGTCCCAACGAACACTGAAGCTTTCTTT
many | NA | TRBJ1-1 | TRBV19 | CASSILTEAFF | TGTGCCAGTAGTATCCTCACTGAAGCTTTCTTT
few | NA | TRBJ1-5 | TRBV12-3/TRBV12-4 | CASSPYVLDQPQHF | TGTGCCAGCAGTCCCTACGTCTTGGATCAGCCCCAGCATTTT
many | NA | TRBJ2-7 | TRBV6-5 | CASSYPIAGENEQYF | TGTGCCAGCAGTTACCCCATCGCAGGGGAGAACGAGCAGTACTTC
many | NA | TRBJ2-5 | TRBV6-5 | CASGGKRDGQETQYF | TGTGCCAGCGGAGGGAAACGGGACGGACAAGAGACCCAGTACTTC
few | NA | TRBJ1-1 | TRBV20-1 | CSARDPQGLNTEAFF | TGCAGTGCTAGAGATCCCCAGGGCTTGAACACTGAAGCTTTCTTT
many | NA | TRBJ1-5 | TRBV19 | CASSIRITGGRGQPQHF | TGTGCCAGTAGTATACGTATTACGGGGGGGCGCGGTCAGCCCCAGCATTTT
many | NA | TRBJ1-1 | TRBV20-1 | CSARSGTHRAEAFF | TGCAGTGCTCGATCCGGGACCCATCGGGCTGAAGCTTTCTTT
many | NA | TRBJ2-7 | TRBV7-9 | CASSLIIRGEQYF | TGTGCCAGCAGCTTAATTATCAGGGGCGAGCAGTACTTC
NA | TRBD2 | TRBJ2-7 | TRBV6-5 | CASSYSGGRTYEQYF | TGTGCCAGCAGTTACTCGGGAGGGAGAACCTACGAGCAGTACTTC
NA | NA | TRBJ2-7 | TRBV6-4 | CASRYRDSYEQYF | TGTGCCAGCAGGTACAGGGATTCCTACGAGCAGTACTTC